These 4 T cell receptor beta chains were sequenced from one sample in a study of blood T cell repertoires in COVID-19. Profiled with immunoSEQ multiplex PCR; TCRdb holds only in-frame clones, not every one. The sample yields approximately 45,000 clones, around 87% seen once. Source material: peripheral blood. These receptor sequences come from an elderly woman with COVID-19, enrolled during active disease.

CDR3 sequence reads: CASSSSGGASDTQYF. For the CDR3, the DNA is TGTGCCAGCAGCTCTAGCGGGGGGGCCTCTGATACGCAGTATTTT. This chain links TRBV5-4 with TRBJ2-3, with 12 bases identical to TRBD2. After removal of 3 bases from V and 6 bases from J, the junction contained 5 bases not matched to a gene. Per germline, CDR1 SGHNT and CDR2 YYREEE (reference sequence). CDR3 length: 15 amino acids.

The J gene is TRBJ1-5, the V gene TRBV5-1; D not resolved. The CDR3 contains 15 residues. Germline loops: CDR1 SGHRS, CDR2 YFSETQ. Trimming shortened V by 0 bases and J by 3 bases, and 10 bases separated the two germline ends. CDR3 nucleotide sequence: TGCGCCAGCAGCTTGGAAGGCGGACTCAATCAGCCCCAGCATTTT. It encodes CASSLEGGLNQPQHF.

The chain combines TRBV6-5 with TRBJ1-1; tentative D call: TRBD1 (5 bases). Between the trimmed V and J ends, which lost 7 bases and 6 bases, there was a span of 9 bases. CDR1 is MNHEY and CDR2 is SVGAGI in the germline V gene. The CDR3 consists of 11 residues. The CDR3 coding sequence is TGTGCCAGCACTTCGGGGGCTGAAGCTTTCTTT. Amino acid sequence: CASTSGAEAFF.

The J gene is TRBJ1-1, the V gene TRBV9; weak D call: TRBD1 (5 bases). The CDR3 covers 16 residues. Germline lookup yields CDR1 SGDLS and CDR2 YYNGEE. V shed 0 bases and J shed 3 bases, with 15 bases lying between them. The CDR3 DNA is TGTGCCAGCAGCGTAGTCGGGGGGTCAGCCTACACTGAAGCTTTCTTT. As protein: CASSVVGGSAYTEAFF.